Listed here are 13 T cell receptor beta chains from one sample, sequenced in a study of a mutant IDH1 vaccine in newly diagnosed glioma. Stated time point: week 11, during vaccination. Doses comprised 300 ug of mutant IDH1 20-mer peptide each, plus topical imiquimod. These receptors have no known antigen. Repertoires were generated with immunoSEQ multiplex PCR, while TCRdb's copy carries only in-frame clones and drops some. Among over 55,000 clones, about four fifths were seen once, and the ten largest hold 3% to 4%. The sample was PBMCs, taken from a glioma patient whose treatment included an IDH1 peptide vaccine. All receptors come from a young man with glioma.

This CDR3 is CASSPRTGEEKLFF. CDR3 bases: TGCGCCAGCAGCCCACGGACAGGGGAGGAAAAACTGTTTTTT. J is TRBJ1-4 and V is TRBV4-1; 9 bases align to TRBD1. Germline loops: CDR1 MGHRA, CDR2 YSYEKL. V lost 4 bases, J lost 8 bases, and 5 bases stayed unmatched. The CDR3 contains 14 residues.

DNA for the CDR3: TGTGCCAGCAGCTCCTCTAGCGGGGTCCGTTTTCAGTACTTC. It translates to CASSSSSGVRFQYF. The V call is TRBV5-6, the J call TRBJ2-4, with 9 positions matching TRBD2. CDR1 and CDR2 from the germline V gene are SGHDT and YYEEEE. The CDR3 spans 14 residues. Trimming removed 3 bases from V and 11 bases from J; junction bases left unmatched: 9.

This clone appeared a few times. The V gene is TRBV30, the J gene TRBJ2-1; TRBD2 matches 15 bases. CDR3 length: 18 amino acids. From germline, CDR1 is GTSNPN and CDR2 SVGIG (reference sequence). V lost 3 bases, J lost 10 bases, and 16 bases stayed unmatched. The CDR3: CAWRRRLGLAGGLVEQFF. As DNA, the CDR3 is TGTGCCTGGAGGCGGCGCCTCGGACTAGCGGGAGGGTTAGTGGAGCAGTTCTTC.

V gene TRBV27 combines with J gene TRBJ1-6, with 8 bases matching TRBD1. V dropped 5 bases and J dropped 7; count of bases not matched to a gene: 7. The CDR3 contains 15 residues. In germline, CDR1 is MNHEY, CDR2 SMNVEV (reference sequence). In DNA form, the CDR3 reads TGTGCCAGCAGTGGTCCGGACAGGGTAAATTCACCCCTCCACTTT. Translating it yields CASSGPDRVNSPLHF.

CDR3 nucleotides: TGTGCCAGCAGTGCCTTCGGGCAGGGAGGGGAAAAACTGTTTTTT. This codes for CASSAFGQGGEKLFF. The V gene is TRBV6-1, the J gene TRBJ1-4, with D perhaps TRBD1 (5 bases). The germline CDR1 and CDR2 sequences are MNHNS and SASEGT. This CDR3 region has 15 residues. Deletions cut 4 bases from V and 8 bases from J, with 17 bases between.

This sequence joins TRBV30 and TRBJ2-1, with 10 bases aligning to TRBD2. CDR3 size: 19 residues. In germline, CDR1 is GTSNPN, CDR2 SVGIG (reference sequence). J was trimmed by 0 bases and V by 2 bases; bases with no gene match: 13. The DNA of the CDR3 is TGTGCCTGGAGTCTCCCTCTAGCATCTAGCGGGAGCTCCTACAATGAGCAGTTCTTC. This translates into CAWSLPLASSGSSYNEQFF.

The chain uses TRBV11-1 and TRBJ2-1, with TRBD2 matching over 7 bases. The CDR3 is 17 residues long. V dropped 5 bases and J dropped 7; count of bases not matched to a gene: 17. Looked up from germline, CDR1 is SGHAT and CDR2 is FQDESV (reference sequence). CDR3 loop: CASSPLIGTIVENEQFF. CDR3 coding DNA: TGTGCCAGCAGCCCACTTATCGGGACTATCGTAGAGAATGAGCAGTTCTTC.

This rearrangement joins TRBV5-1 to TRBJ1-1; the match to TRBD1 covers 8 bases. Germline lookup yields CDR1 SGHRS and CDR2 YFSETQ. This CDR3 region has 16 residues. V dropped 7 bases and J dropped 1; count of bases not matched to a gene: 12. The DNA of the CDR3 is TGCGCCAGCCGACACGTCGGACAGGGTCGGAACACTGAAGCTTTCTTT. Translating gives CASRHVGQGRNTEAFF.

The chain couples TRBV5-8 to TRBJ2-2, with D perhaps TRBD1 (6 bases). Trimming took 5 bases from V and 4 from J, leaving 18 bases between them. The CDR3 covers 16 residues. Germline values: CDR1 SGHTS, CDR2 YDEGEE. CDR3 protein: CASRRPGTLITGELFF. CDR3 sequence (DNA): TGTGCCAGCAGAAGACCCGGGACACTGATCACCGGGGAGCTGTTTTTT. Based on the CDR3 plus reference TRBV5-8 and TRBJ2-2, the full variable domain is EAGVTQSPTHLIKTRGQQATLRCSPISGHTSVYWYQQALGLGLQFLLWYDEGEERNRGNFPPRFSGRQFPNYSSELNVNALELEDSALYLCASRRPGTLITGELFFGEGSRLTVL.

The CDR3 region has the DNA TGTGCCAGCAGTTCCTCAGATGCGACCCAGTACTTC. Translation: CASSSSDATQYF. The rearrangement joins TRBV27 to TRBJ2-5; D is undetermined. The CDR3 runs to 12 residues. V shed 4 bases and J shed 7 bases, with 10 bases lying between them. The germline gives CDR1 MNHEY, CDR2 SMNVEV (reference sequence).

The V gene is TRBV14, the J gene TRBJ2-5, with no clear D. Matching the DNA end better, TRBJ2-7 makes the J call doubtful. CDR1 and CDR2 (germline): SGHDN, FVKESK. This CDR3 is 13 amino acids long. CDR3: CASSQTGSYEQYF. In nucleotides, the CDR3 is TGTGCCAGCAGCCAAACCGGTAGCTACGAGCAGTACTTC.

The chain combines TRBV7-2 with TRBJ2-7; 16 positions match TRBD2. Trimming removed 5 bases from V and 6 bases from J; junction bases left unmatched: 10. Germline-derived CDR1 and CDR2 are SGHTA and FQGNSA. The CDR3 covers 17 residues. The CDR3 coding sequence is TGTGCCAGCAGCAAAACGGGACTAGCGGGGGGGCTGGCCGAGCAGTACTTC. This codes for CASSKTGLAGGLAEQYF.

The chain has TRBV27 and TRBJ1-2, with D perhaps matching TRBD1 (5 bases). The ends were cut back, 5 bases at V and 5 bases at J, with 15 bases in the middle. The length of the CDR3 is 14 residues. Germline CDR1 is MNHEY and CDR2 is SMNVEV (reference sequence). The CDR3 loop reads CASSEGSHYYGYTF. The DNA of the CDR3 is TGTGCCAGCAGTGAGGGGTCTCATTATTATGGCTACACCTTC.